This T cell receptor (beta chain) was sequenced during a study of human T cells and chemical hapten exposure. For this clonotype: Its antigen is unknown.

The CDR3 spans 14 residues. Germline V gives CDR1 SGHAT, CDR2 FQDESV (reference sequence). V gave up 0 bases and J gave up 2 bases; unmatched junction bases: 0. Separate cDNA molecules received unique molecular identifiers, which the library attached to them. TCRdb recomputed calls from the RACE reads with MiXCR, one row per CDR3 protein. The sample holds about 140,000 distinct CDR3 sequences, 10% to 15% seen once. Findings of the study overall: TCRs whose frequency exceeded 1 in 1000 remained the same following DPC sensitization.

Specified time point: patch test 2, 6 weeks after DPC sensitization. Described treatment: therapeutic diphenylcyclopropenone sensitization with weekly scalp DPC. The V gene is TRBV11-1, the J gene TRBJ2-7; 8 bases fit TRBD2. The sample consisted of whole blood, taken in connection with sensitization to the hapten diphenylcyclopropenone (DPC). The receptor's source is a woman between 50 and 59 years old with alopecia areata. Some clones in this sample may be carry-over from other donors' samples. Here the CDR3 DNA reads TGTGCCAGCAGCTTAGCAGCGGGAGCCTACGAGCAGTACTTC. It codes for CASSLAAGAYEQYF.